These T cell receptor beta chains were read from a single sample in a study of cytomegalovirus exposure and HLA in healthy donors. Profiling relied on immunoSEQ multiplex PCR, and the TCRdb table lists in-frame clones only, not all of them. The profile shows some 150,000 clones, 79% of them singletons. What was sequenced was PBMCs. The receptors were sampled from a woman between 45 and 60 years old in good health and CMV-seronegative. Both conserved end residues are trimmed from each CDR3. The D gene is left open where the match is weak.

D gene | CDR3 length | V gene | CDR3 protein
. | 13 | TRBV4-2 | ASSQDRGHYYEQY
TRBD1 | 13 | TRBV27 | ASSPSGTGHYGYT
. | 12 | TRBV5-1 | ASSLGQDNSPLH
. | 13 | TRBV2 | ASSNRNRNTGELF
. | 10 | TRBV29-1 | SVGQLTNEQF
TRBD1 | 12 | TRBV29-1 | SVGERTGGWPQH
TRBD1 | 11 | TRBV6-5 | ASRPGQGWTQY
. | 11 | TRBV6-5 | ASRQLVSETQY
TRBD2 | 11 | TRBV29-1 | SVWTSRPYEQY
. | 10 | TRBV28 | ASSLYGNEQF
. | 11 | TRBV30 | AWTGGRDSPLH
TRBD1 | 12 | TRBV9 | ASSEGTAPNTQY
. | 13 | TRBV6-1 | ASSEAGLQDQPQH
. | 7 | TRBV29-1 | SVGEGAF
. | 13 | TRBV5-8 | ASTPRGLYGAEAF
TRBD2 | 14 | TRBV4-2 | ASSQDRTSGTGELF
TRBD1 | 14 | TRBV7-9 | SSSPRTGGLTGELF
TRBD2 | 15 | TRBV10-3 | AISEGSGTTNTGELF
TRBD1 | 10 | TRBV9 | ASGQGGQPQH
. | 12 | TRBV5-1 | ASSMAGLHYEQY
TRBD1 | 12 | TRBV6-5 | ASSYSGQNYEQY
. | 12 | TRBV7-2 | ASSDLGRGSAQH
. | 10 | TRBV4-1 | ASSQGLREQF
TRBD2 | 17 | TRBV7-2 | ASSLPSVAGVLAKNIQY
. | 14 | TRBV7-9 | ASSSPEVQGTYGYT
TRBD1 | 12 | TRBV28 | ASSLSGGVYEQY
. | 12 | TRBV5-1 | ASSTGDSGNTIY
. | 12 | TRBV11-2 | ASSLGQANYGYT
TRBD1 | 17 | TRBV2 | ASSEFGGGTGGRGTEAF
TRBD2 | 14 | TRBV19 | ASSQSLAGARETQY
. | 11 | TRBV2 | ASHRDSNQPQH
TRBD1 | 13 | TRBV6-1 | ASRDSGQRTYGYT
. | 12 | TRBV7-8 | ASSLDRATDTQY
. | 11 | TRBV9 | ASSERLGTEAF
TRBD1 | 13 | TRBV6-6 | ASSQQGDSSYEQY
. | 11 | TRBV30 | ALLGGAKNIQY
TRBD2 | 13 | TRBV9 | ASSAPAGPTGELF
TRBD2 | 15 | TRBV4-2 | ASSQTLAGGPTDTQY
TRBD2 | 13 | TRBV7-7 | ASSLSGGPTGELF
TRBD2 | 12 | TRBV7-9 | SSSRLAHTGELF
TRBD2 | 14 | TRBV19 | ASSLEGLGLYNEQF
. | 11 | TRBV7-9 | ASSRGGDYGYT
TRBD2 | 11 | TRBV6-1 | ASLAGEWETQY
TRBD1 | 14 | TRBV5-1 | ASSTGTGFANEKLF
TRBD2 | 16 | TRBV14 | ASSQDLGSGGAYNEQF
. | 13 | TRBV7-8 | ASSLIRTGGTEAF
. | 11 | TRBV5-6 | ASSFIYNSPLH
TRBD2 | 15 | TRBV7-9 | ASSLEGLNPNTGELF
. | 12 | TRBV7-9 | ASSVEGLVNTIY
. | 19 | TRBV15 | ATSRTRQSQRPISSGNTIY
TRBD2 | 14 | TRBV5-1 | ASSLVLAGEPGEQY
. | 15 | TRBV28 | ASSSIPAGPRAGELF
TRBD1 | 12 | TRBV7-9 | ASRHSGTGGGYT
. | 12 | TRBV18 | ASSPRYSGNTIY
TRBD1 | 15 | TRBV7-9 | SSSLGQGALPGNTIY